The sequence of this TCR beta chain was determined in a study of blood T cell repertoires in COVID-19. Whole-study context: COVID-19 samples, acute and convalescent, were from the United States, Italy and Spain.

Clones were sequenced by immunoSEQ multiplex PCR, and TCRdb holds only the in-frame ones, with some missing. The data hold 56,000 or so clones, with just over 85% observed a single time. The CDR3 extends over 12 amino acids. Germline V gene data show CDR1 as LGHDT and CDR2 as YNNKEL (reference sequence). Deletions cut 4 bases from V and 7 bases from J, with 10 bases between. The rearrangement uses TRBV3-1 (or the pseudogene TRBV3-2) and TRBJ1-1; the D gene is possibly TRBD1 (6 bases). The sequence was collected from a woman of 80 years or more with active COVID-19. The sequenced sample consisted of peripheral blood. The DNA of the CDR3 is TGTGCCAGCAGCCGAGGACAGCTTGAAGCTTTCTTT. Translated: CASSRGQLEAFF.